This T cell receptor beta chain is from a study of blood T cell repertoires in COVID-19. About the study: Both acute and convalescent COVID-19 samples were obtained from the United States, Italy and Spain.

Those enrolled, adults aged roughly 18 to 89 years, came from under 25 US areas. Participants' reported clinical history set cohort assignment. Contact with a PCR-confirmed or clinician-diagnosed COVID-19 case occurred within 2 weeks of entry. The repertoire was sequenced with immunoSEQ multiplex PCR; TCRdb's copy has only in-frame clones and lacks some. The sample consists of under 200,000 clones, roughly 84% of them appearing once. CDR1 is SGHRS and CDR2 is YFSETQ in the germline V gene. The J segment lost 0 bases and the V segment lost 2 bases, leaving 1 base of the junction unmatched. This CDR3 has 14 residues.

V and J are TRBV5-1 and TRBJ1-1; 7 bases agree with TRBD1. Input material: PBMCs or T cells enriched from blood (not recorded which). The sequence was obtained from a woman between 25 and 40 years old who had been exposed to COVID-19. In DNA form, the CDR3 reads TGCGCCAGCAGCTTACAGGGGATGAACACTGAAGCTTTCTTT. It encodes CASSLQGMNTEAFF.